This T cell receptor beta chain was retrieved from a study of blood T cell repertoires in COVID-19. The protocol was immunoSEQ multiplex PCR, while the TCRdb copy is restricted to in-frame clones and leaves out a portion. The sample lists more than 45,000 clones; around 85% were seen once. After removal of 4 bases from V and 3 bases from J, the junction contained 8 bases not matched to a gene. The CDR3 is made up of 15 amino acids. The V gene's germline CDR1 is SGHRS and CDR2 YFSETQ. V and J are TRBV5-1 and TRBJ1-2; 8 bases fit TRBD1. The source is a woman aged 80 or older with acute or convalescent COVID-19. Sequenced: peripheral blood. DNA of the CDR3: TGCGCCAGCAGCGCCCGCGCAGGGGGCTACTATGGCTACACCTTC. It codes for CASSARAGGYYGYTF.